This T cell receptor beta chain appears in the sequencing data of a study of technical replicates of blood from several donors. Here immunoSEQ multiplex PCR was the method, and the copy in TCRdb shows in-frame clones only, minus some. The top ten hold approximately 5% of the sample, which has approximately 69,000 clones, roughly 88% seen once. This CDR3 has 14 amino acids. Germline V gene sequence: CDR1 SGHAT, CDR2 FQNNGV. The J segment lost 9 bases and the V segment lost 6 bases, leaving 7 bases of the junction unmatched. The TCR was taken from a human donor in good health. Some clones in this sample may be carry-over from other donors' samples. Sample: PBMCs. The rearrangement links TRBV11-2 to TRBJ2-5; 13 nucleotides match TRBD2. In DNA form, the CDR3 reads TGTGCCAGCAGGGGGACTAGCGGGGATGAGGCCCAGTACTTC. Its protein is CASRGTSGDEAQYF.